The T cell receptor (beta chain) described here comes from a study of molecular identifiers for immune sequencing clone quantification (dated by TCRdb to between 2017 and 2018). About the full investigation: For a replicate experiment, RNA from 20,000 or 100,000 naive CD8 T cells was divided into five aliquots, and four of the five aliquots were sequenced. CD8 T cells were used in a methods study to benchmark molecular-identifier clustering-based TCR repertoire sequencing (MIDCIRS) and TCR RNA copy counting. The research as a whole found: When barcode sub-clustering was not used, chimeric consensus sequences inflated TCR diversity, with chimeras reaching as high as 47%. Highly expanded clone sizes could be underestimated if identical TCR molecules share a barcode. Naive libraries contained spiked-in Jurkat TCR RNA (around eleven copies' worth), which is not part of the donor repertoire. A single cell's worth of spiked-in Jurkat TCR RNA was reported detectable even among 850,000 to 1,000,000 naive CD8 T cells. About three recovered TCR RNA copies per cell were obtained by modeling, versus roughly 9.7 by digital PCR, implying a capture efficiency of about 30%. Clones above 20 RNA copies held over 98% of molecules in CMV-specific effector cells but under 1% in naive cells.

The protocol used for the library was PCR. Sequencing was performed on an Illumina HiSeq 4000. Bulk TCR libraries were prepared as previously described, using TCR primers listed in Table S5. Total RNA was purified with the Qiagen AllPrep DNA/RNA kit. Reads from multiple sequencing runs of the same library were pooled before analysis. Turning to the authors' computational methods: Reads were retained only if their TCR constant sequence matched exactly, and those retained reads were trimmed to 150 nt and grouped according to their 12-nt molecular barcodes. Within each barcode group, reads were sub-clustered at a 15% Levenshtein threshold, and quality-weighted consensus sequences were built per RNA molecule. Non-functional sequences were filtered out, along with any lower-count sequence sitting one edit away from another sequence. Barcode sub-clusters with fewer than 20% of the maximum read count were removed, based on fitting two negative binomial distributions. TCRdb's own reprocessing of the public reads used fastp at Q25 and MiXCR and kept productive beta chains. Every distinct CDR3 protein forms one entry, paired with its most common genes and DNA. What appears here as the V and J calls and clone size reflects TCRdb's work, not the paper's. Counted in this sample were 460,000 or so distinct CDR3 sequences; 20% to 25% of them appeared once. The top ten hold about 0.84% of the sample.

This clonotype has a handful of counts. No antigen is known for it. Base qualities are not at hand, and no much larger clone is one base apart. V drops 4 bases and J drops 4 bases, leaving 10 bases in between. Measured from the cysteine to the phenylalanine, the CDR3 is 14 residues long. Only CDR3 DNA is held: 42 bases, read in frame from base 1. The germline V gene encodes CDR1 SGHAT and CDR2 FQNNGV. Libraries of naive CD8 T cells were built from about 20,000 to 1,000,000 sorted cells, with 10%, 30% or 50% of the purified RNA used. Naive CD8 T cells, defined as CD8+CD4-CCR7+CD45RA+, were FACS-sorted into RLT Plus buffer on a BD FACSAria II. Nine to eleven TCR copies' worth of Jurkat RNA were spiked into roughly 19,000-1,000,000 naive CD8 T cell samples to test detection sensitivity. Enrichment of CD8 T cells was performed with RosetteSep CD8+ T Cell Enrichment Cocktail and Ficoll-Paque, after which ACK red cell lysis was carried out.

Recombination connected TRBV11-2 to TRBJ2-2; TRBD1 is a weak D gene call, 5 bases matching. The receptor's source is a human donor in good health. Some libraries in this study had Jurkat cell RNA spiked in. Sample: naive CD8+ T cells from blood, with Jurkat cell RNA spiked in. In light of the paper, this sample's cell subset or site label describes: FACS-sorted CD8+CD4-CCR7+CD45RA+ naive T cells. The CDR3 reads CASSWRQITGELFF. The nucleotides read TGTGCCAGCAGCTGGAGACAGATCACCGGGGAGCTGTTTTTT. This CDR3, with the reference TRBV11-2 and TRBJ2-2 proteins standing in past its ends, gives the full variable domain EAGVAQSPRYKIIEKRQSVAFWCNPISGHATLYWYQQILGQGPKLLIQFQNNGVVDDSQLPKDRFSAERLKGVDSTLKIQPAKLEDSAVYLCASSWRQITGELFFGEGSRLTVL.